These 14 T cell receptor beta chains were sequenced from one sample in a study of cytomegalovirus exposure and HLA in healthy donors. Primers: 60 Vbeta forward and 13 Jbeta reverse. TCRdb's copy holds only in-frame clones and misses some; the assay was immunoSEQ multiplex PCR. The sample consists of about 130,000 clones, around 82% of them appearing once. Sequencing was performed on PBMCs. Receptor source: a boy aged 5 to 17 in good health and CMV-seronegative.

This chain links TRBV4-2 with TRBJ2-3, with no clear D. The CDR3 has 15 residues. V dropped 0 bases and J dropped 6 bases, with 13 bases sitting between them. Germline V gene lookup returns CDR1 LGHNA and CDR2 YNFKEQ. CDR3 sequence reads: CASSQDVLVRDTQYF. The CDR3 DNA reads TGTGCCAGCAGCCAAGATGTGCTAGTACGGGATACGCAGTATTTT.

The chain carries TRBV7-2 and TRBJ1-4; TRBD1 matches at 8 bases. CDR1 and CDR2 from the germline V gene are SGHTA and FQGNSA. V was pared by 3 bases and J by 6 bases, with 6 bases of the junction left unmatched. This CDR3 has 15 amino acids. CDR3 sequence (DNA): TGTGCCAGCAGCTTTACGACAGGGGAGTATGAAAAACTGTTTTTT. Translation gives CASSFTTGEYEKLFF.

The V call is TRBV6-1, the J call TRBJ1-4, with a tentative D call TRBD1 (5 bases). The germline CDR1 and CDR2 sequences are MNHNS and SASEGT. Trimming removed 2 bases at V and 15 bases at J, with 16 bases between. There are 13 residues in the CDR3. CDR3 nucleotide sequence: TGTGCCAGCAGTGAATGGGAAGGGGTAGAGTTGTTTTTT. This translates into CASSEWEGVELFF.

V usage is TRBV19 and J usage is TRBJ1-2, with a weak D call TRBD1 (6 bases). Germline V CDR1 and CDR2: LNHDA, SQIVND (reference sequence). The V end lost 2 bases, the J end lost 8 bases, and 6 bases lay between the germline ends. The CDR3 has 11 residues. The CDR3 is CASSIQGGYTF. CDR3 in DNA: TGTGCCAGTAGTATACAGGGGGGCTACACCTTC.

The V call is TRBV6-6, the J call TRBJ1-2; 7 positions agree with TRBD1. V lost 4 bases and J lost 7; bases outside the gene matches: 12. The CDR3 loop spans 15 amino acids. The germline V gene has CDR1 MNHNY and CDR2 SVGAGI (reference sequence). DNA for the CDR3: TGTGCCAGCAGTTCGAAGACAGGGATCGCTGCTGGCTACACCTTC. Its protein product is CASSSKTGIAAGYTF.

J is TRBJ2-1 and V is TRBV4-1; D call uncertain. This CDR3 is 17 amino acids long. V lost 1 base and J 0 bases, leaving 13 bases between the germline ends. Germline V gene sequence: CDR1 MGHRA, CDR2 YSYEKL. The CDR3 nucleotides are TGCGCCAGCAGCCAAGTTACAACTACGAGCTCCTACAATGAGCAGTTCTTC. Amino acid sequence: CASSQVTTTSSYNEQFF.

The chain employs TRBV20-1 and TRBJ2-7; D remains ambiguous. The CDR3 spans 11 residues. V was trimmed by 7 bases and J by 2 bases, leaving 9 bases between them. The V gene's germline CDR1 is DFQATT and CDR2 SNEGSKA (reference sequence). CDR3: CSGIDTYEQYF. CDR3 DNA: TGCAGTGGGATAGACACCTACGAGCAGTACTTC.

This clone appeared a few times. The gene calls are TRBV4-1 and TRBJ1-4; maybe TRBD1 (5 bases). Germline values: CDR1 MGHRA, CDR2 YSYEKL. This CDR3 is built from 14 residues. V was shortened by 5 bases and J by 10 bases, with 17 bases between the two germline ends. CDR3 sequence: CASSASETVRKLFF. The CDR3, as DNA: TGCGCCAGCAGCGCCTCCGAGACAGTCAGAAAACTGTTTTTT.

CDR3 nucleotides: TGCAGCGTTGGCGTGGTGGTGAACACTGAAGCTTTCTTT. It codes for CSVGVVVNTEAFF. The V call is TRBV29-1, the J call TRBJ1-1; D gene uncertain. V shed 4 bases and J shed 0 bases, with 9 bases lying between them. This CDR3 spans 13 amino acids. Germline V gene sequence: CDR1 SQVTM, CDR2 ANQGSEA.

The chain combines TRBV6-6 with TRBJ1-2; unclear D gene. CDR1 and CDR2 (germline): MNHNY, SVGAGI (reference sequence). Deletions cut 2 bases from V and 5 bases from J, with 15 bases between. The CDR3 loop spans 15 amino acids. CDR3 DNA sequence: TGTGCCAGCAGTTACGAGGCCAGATCGAATTATGGCTACACCTTC. Encoded protein: CASSYEARSNYGYTF.

The CDR3, as DNA: TGTGCCAGCAGCTTAAGGGACAGCTTTTACGAGCAGTACTTC. It is translated as CASSLRDSFYEQYF. This sequence joins TRBV7-6 and TRBJ2-7; 7 bases fit TRBD1. V was pared by 2 bases and J by 4 bases, with 5 bases of the junction left unmatched. The germline CDR1 and CDR2 sequences are SGHVS and FNYEAQ. The CDR3 contains 14 residues.

The V call is TRBV9, the J call TRBJ1-5; no reliable D call. Germline CDR1 SGDLS, CDR2 YYNGEE. Trimming took 0 bases from V and 5 from J, leaving 12 bases between them. The CDR3 consists of 15 residues. The CDR3 reads CASSVESRGDQPQHF. CDR3 bases: TGTGCCAGCAGCGTAGAGTCCCGGGGTGATCAGCCCCAGCATTTT.

This clone was seen just once. The chain combines TRBV9 with TRBJ2-7; 9 nucleotides agree with TRBD1. In germline, CDR1 is SGDLS, CDR2 YYNGEE. V lost 0 bases, J lost 4 bases, and 11 bases stayed unmatched. The CDR3 contains 17 residues. CDR3: CASSVAAGGTGIYEQYF. CDR3 DNA: TGTGCCAGCAGCGTAGCCGCCGGTGGGACAGGGATTTACGAGCAGTACTTC.

This clone was counted only a few times. The rearrangement joins TRBV6-6 to TRBJ1-3, with D tentatively TRBD1 (6 bases). This CDR3 comprises 15 residues. From germline, CDR1 is MNHNY and CDR2 SVGAGI (reference sequence). The V and J ends lost 5 bases and 4 bases respectively, with 15 bases between them. CDR3 region: CASSPPGTRGNTIYF. The CDR3 region has the DNA TGTGCCAGCAGTCCTCCCGGGACAAGGGGAAACACCATATATTTT.